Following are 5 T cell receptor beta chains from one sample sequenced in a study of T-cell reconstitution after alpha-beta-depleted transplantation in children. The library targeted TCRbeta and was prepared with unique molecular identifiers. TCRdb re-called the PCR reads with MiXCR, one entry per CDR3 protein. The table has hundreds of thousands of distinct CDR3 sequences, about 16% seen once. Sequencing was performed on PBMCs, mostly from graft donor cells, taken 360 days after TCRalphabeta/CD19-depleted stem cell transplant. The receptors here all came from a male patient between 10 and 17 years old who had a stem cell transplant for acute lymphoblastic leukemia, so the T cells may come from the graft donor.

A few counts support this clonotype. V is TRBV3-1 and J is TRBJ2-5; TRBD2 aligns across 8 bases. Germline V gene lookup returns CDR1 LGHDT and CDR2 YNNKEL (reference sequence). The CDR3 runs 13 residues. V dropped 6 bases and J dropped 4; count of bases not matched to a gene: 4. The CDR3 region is CASSQSGRETQYF. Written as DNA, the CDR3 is TGTGCCAGCAGTCAGAGCGGGAGAGAGACCCAGTACTTC.

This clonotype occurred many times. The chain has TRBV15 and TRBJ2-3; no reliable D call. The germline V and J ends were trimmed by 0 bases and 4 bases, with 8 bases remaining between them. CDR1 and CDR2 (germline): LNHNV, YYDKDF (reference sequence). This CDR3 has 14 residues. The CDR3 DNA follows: TGTGCCACCAGCAGAGATCGTTCTTCAGATACGCAGTATTTT. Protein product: CATSRDRSSDTQYF. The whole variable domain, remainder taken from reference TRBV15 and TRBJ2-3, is DAMVIQNPRYQVTQFGKPVTLSCSQTLNHNVMYWYQQKSSQAPKLLFHYYDKDFNNEADTPDNFQSRRPNTSFCFLDIRSPGLGDTAMYLCATSRDRSSDTQYFGPGTRLTVL.

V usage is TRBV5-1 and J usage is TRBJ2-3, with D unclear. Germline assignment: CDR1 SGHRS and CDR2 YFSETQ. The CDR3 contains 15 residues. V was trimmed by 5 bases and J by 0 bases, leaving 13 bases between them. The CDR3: CASRNLELSTDTQYF. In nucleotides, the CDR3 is TGCGCCAGCAGGAACCTAGAACTTAGCACAGATACGCAGTATTTT.

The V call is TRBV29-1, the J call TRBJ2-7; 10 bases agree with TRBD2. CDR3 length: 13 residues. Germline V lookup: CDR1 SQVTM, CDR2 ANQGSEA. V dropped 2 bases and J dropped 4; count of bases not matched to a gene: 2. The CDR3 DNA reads TGCAGCGTTGAAAAAGCGGGAGGGTACGAGCAGTACTTC. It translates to CSVEKAGGYEQYF.

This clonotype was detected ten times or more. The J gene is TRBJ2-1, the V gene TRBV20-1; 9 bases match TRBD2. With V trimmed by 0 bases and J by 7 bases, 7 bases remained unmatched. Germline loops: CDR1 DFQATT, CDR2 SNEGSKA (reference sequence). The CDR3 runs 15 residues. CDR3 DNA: TGCAGTGCTAGAGATATAGCGGGAGACGTGAATGAGCAGTTCTTC. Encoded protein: CSARDIAGDVNEQFF.